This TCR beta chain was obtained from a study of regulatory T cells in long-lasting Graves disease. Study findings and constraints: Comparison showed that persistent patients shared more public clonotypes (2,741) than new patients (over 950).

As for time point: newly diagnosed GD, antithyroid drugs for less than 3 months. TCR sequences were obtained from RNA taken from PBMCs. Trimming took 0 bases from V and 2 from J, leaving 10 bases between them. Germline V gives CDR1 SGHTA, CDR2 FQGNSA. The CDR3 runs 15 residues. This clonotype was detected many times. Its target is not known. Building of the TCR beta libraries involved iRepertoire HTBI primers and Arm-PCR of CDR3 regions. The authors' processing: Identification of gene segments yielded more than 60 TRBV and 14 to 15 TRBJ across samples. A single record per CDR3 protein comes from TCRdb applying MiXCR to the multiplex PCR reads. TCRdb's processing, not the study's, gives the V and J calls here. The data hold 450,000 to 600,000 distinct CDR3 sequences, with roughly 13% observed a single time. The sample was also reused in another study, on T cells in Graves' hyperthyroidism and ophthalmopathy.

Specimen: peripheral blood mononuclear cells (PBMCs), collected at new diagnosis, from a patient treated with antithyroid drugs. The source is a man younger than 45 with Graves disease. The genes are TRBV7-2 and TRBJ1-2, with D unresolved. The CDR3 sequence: CASSLALAGNYGYTF. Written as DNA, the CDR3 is TGTGCCAGCAGCTTAGCGCTGGCAGGCAACTATGGCTACACCTTC.